A single sample gave rise to the 23 T cell receptor beta chains below, sequenced in a study of patients and donors after allogeneic stem cell transplantation. One entry per CDR3 protein, called by TCRdb with MiXCR from the RT-PCR reads. Found here are 160,000 or so distinct CDR3 sequences, approximately 24% of them singletons; the top ten hold roughly 26%. Input material: blood, either unsorted or a sorted T cell fraction (not recorded which). These TCRs come from a human donor who was either an allogeneic HSCT recipient or a stem cell or donor lymphocyte infusion donor (not recorded which). It is not recorded whose cells these are; they may come from a transplant donor.

The gene calls are TRBV20-1 and TRBJ2-1, with 8 bases that match TRBD1. With 5 bases clipped from V and 3 bases from J, the junction kept 3 bases outside the gene matches. CDR3 length: 13 residues. The germline V gene encodes CDR1 DFQATT and CDR2 SNEGSKA (reference sequence). In DNA form, the CDR3 reads TGCAGTGCTCGAGGGACAGGCTACAATGAGCAGTTCTTC. Translation: CSARGTGYNEQFF.

Only a few counts were recorded for this clonotype. The rearrangement uses TRBV12-3 or TRBV12-4 and TRBJ2-5, with a possible D match to TRBD1 (6 bases). The length of the CDR3 is 17 residues. Trimming pared 5 bases from V and 5 bases from J, leaving 24 bases between. The CDR3 nucleotides read TGTGCCAGCAGTGCTACAGGGTCTAGGCCCCTAAGTGAGACCCAGTACTTC. Protein: CASSATGSRPLSETQYF.

The chain has TRBV7-2 and TRBJ2-3, with 10 nucleotides matching TRBD2. The CDR3 runs 18 residues. The V gene's germline CDR1 is SGHTA and CDR2 FQGNSA. Trimming at V came to 1 base and at J to 6 bases, leaving 13 bases not matched to a gene. The CDR3 DNA is TGTGCCAGCAGCTTAGAGCTAGCGGGGGCAACCCCTGTGGATACGCAGTATTTT. Amino acid sequence: CASSLELAGATPVDTQYF.

The chain uses TRBV7-2 and TRBJ1-4; 10 bases map to TRBD1. CDR3 size: 18 residues. The germline CDR1 and CDR2 sequences are SGHTA and FQGNSA. V lost 5 bases to trimming and J lost 6 bases; unmatched junction nucleotides: 15. The CDR3 protein is CASSPNRDRGMLDEKLFF. The CDR3 nucleotides read TGTGCCAGCAGCCCAAACCGGGACAGGGGCATGTTAGATGAAAAACTGTTTTTT.

The V gene is TRBV20-1, the J gene TRBJ2-7; 9 bases are a match to TRBD2. CDR1 and CDR2 from the germline V gene are DFQATT and SNEGSKA (reference sequence). This CDR3 is built from 13 residues. The trim removed 6 bases at V and 2 bases at J, leaving 5 bases unmatched. This CDR3 reads CSAKTSGPYEQYF. The CDR3 DNA is TGCAGTGCCAAGACTAGCGGCCCCTACGAGCAGTACTTC.

In its sample, this clonotype was seen a few times. The rearrangement links TRBV7-9 to TRBJ2-3, with D possibly TRBD1 on 5 matching bases. The germline V gene has CDR1 SEHNR and CDR2 FQNEAQ (reference sequence). V gave up 1 base and J gave up 3 bases, with 14 bases separating them. This CDR3 spans 16 amino acids. CDR3 coding DNA: TGTGCCAGCAGCTTAGTAGGGGCTAAGGTGACAGATACGCAGTATTTT. It yields the protein CASSLVGAKVTDTQYF.

This clonotype was picked up many times. The rearrangement links TRBV5-6 to TRBJ1-1; D unclear. Germline V lookup: CDR1 SGHDT, CDR2 YYEEEE. The CDR3 loop spans 14 amino acids. V lost 0 bases and J 3 bases, leaving 9 bases between the germline ends. For the CDR3, the DNA is TGTGCCAGCAGCTTGGCCAATGGAGACACTGAAGCTTTCTTT. This codes for CASSLANGDTEAFF.

This clonotype was detected only a few times. This chain links TRBV6-5 with TRBJ1-4; the D gene is possibly TRBD1 (6 bases). There are 15 residues in the CDR3. V was shortened by 5 bases and J by 7 bases, with 17 bases between the two germline ends. The V gene's germline CDR1 is MNHEY and CDR2 SVGAGI. The CDR3: CASSLNRAGGEKLFF. The CDR3 nucleotides are TGTGCCAGCAGTCTAAACAGGGCAGGAGGTGAAAAACTGTTTTTT.

The chain couples TRBV20-1 to TRBJ2-1; 7 positions match TRBD2. Germline V lookup: CDR1 DFQATT, CDR2 SNEGSKA (reference sequence). The ends lost 4 bases at V and 8 bases at J; junction bases unmatched: 14. The CDR3 length is 15 residues. The CDR3 sequence is CSATPEGREWDEQFF. The CDR3 nucleotides read TGCAGTGCTACCCCTGAAGGGCGGGAGTGGGATGAGCAGTTCTTC.

This clonotype was seen ten or more times. The chain has TRBV27 and TRBJ2-7, with 10 bases aligning to TRBD1. The V gene end was trimmed by 2 bases and the J gene end by 2 bases; junction bases not matched to a gene: 3. The CDR3 contains 15 residues. Germline CDR1 MNHEY, CDR2 SMNVEV (reference sequence). CDR3: CASSLRTGGPYEQYF. CDR3 nucleotides: TGTGCCAGCAGTTTACGGACAGGGGGTCCCTACGAGCAGTACTTC.

This rearrangement joins TRBV6-5 to TRBJ2-7; no definite D call. The CDR3 extends over 14 amino acids. Germline CDR1 reads MNHEY; CDR2 reads SVGAGI. The V gene lost 2 bases and the J gene lost 0 bases, with 8 bases spanning the gap. CDR3 residues: CASSYGWGSYEQYF. CDR3 in DNA: TGTGCCAGCAGTTACGGTTGGGGCTCCTACGAGCAGTACTTC.

This clonotype was detected only a few times. CDR3 sequence (DNA): TGCAGCGTTGAAGATCGGGGGCGGCAGATCGGGCACTACACCTTC. This encodes CSVEDRGRQIGHYTF. The J gene is TRBJ1-2, the V gene TRBV29-1; possibly TRBD1 for D (6 bases). The CDR3 has 15 residues. The germline V gene encodes CDR1 SQVTM and CDR2 ANQGSEA. V was cut by 0 bases and J by 10 bases, with 21 bases left in between.

The chain couples TRBV7-3 to TRBJ2-1; D might be TRBD2 (5 bases). Trimming took 8 bases from V and 5 from J, leaving 22 bases between them. The CDR3 has 16 amino acids. Germline loops: CDR1 SGHTA, CDR2 FQGTGA. CDR3 amino acids: CASGGMRADNHNEQFF. CDR3 coding DNA: TGTGCCAGCGGTGGGATGAGAGCGGATAACCACAATGAGCAGTTCTTC. The entire variable domain, with the rest obtained from reference TRBV7-3 and TRBJ2-1, is as follows: GAGVSQTPSNKVTEKGKYVELRCDPISGHTALYWYRQSLGQGPEFLIYFQGTGAADDSGLPNDRFFAVRPEGSVSTLKIQRTERGDSAVYLCASGGMRADNHNEQFFGPGTRLTVL.

This clonotype has a handful of counts. The chain recombines TRBV29-1 with TRBJ2-1, with unresolved D. CDR3 length: 13 amino acids. Trimming took 0 bases from V and 9 from J, leaving 12 bases between them. Germline V lookup: CDR1 SQVTM, CDR2 ANQGSEA. CDR3: CSVEDQLGAEQFF. CDR3 bases: TGCAGCGTTGAAGATCAGTTGGGCGCTGAGCAGTTCTTC.

V gene TRBV20-1 combines with J gene TRBJ1-1; D is unclear. Germline V gene sequence: CDR1 DFQATT, CDR2 SNEGSKA (reference sequence). The CDR3 sequence is 13 residues long. Between the trimmed V and J ends, which lost 1 base and 1 base, there was a span of 7 bases. The CDR3 sequence is CSARVPRNTEAFF. Written as DNA, the CDR3 is TGCAGTGCTAGAGTGCCCCGGAACACTGAAGCTTTCTTT.

The chain is built from TRBV5-1 and TRBJ1-1, with 7 nucleotides matching TRBD1. The CDR3 covers 12 residues. Germline V gene data show CDR1 as SGHRS and CDR2 as YFSETQ. V was pared by 4 bases and J by 8 bases, with 5 bases of the junction left unmatched. This chain's CDR3 is CASSGGQIEAFF. The CDR3 DNA is TGCGCCAGCAGCGGGGGACAGATAGAAGCTTTCTTT.

This clonotype has just a few counts. V and J are TRBV12-3 or TRBV12-4 and TRBJ1-4; D perhaps matches TRBD1 (5 bases). V was pared by 11 bases and J by 5 bases, with 18 bases between. This CDR3 has 14 residues. This CDR3 is CAVPLGGRNEKLFF. The CDR3 nucleotides are TGTGCCGTCCCACTGGGGGGACGAAATGAAAAACTGTTTTTT.

CDR3 sequence (DNA): TGCGCCAGCAGCTTCGGGACTTCCAATGAGCAGTTCTTC. Amino acid sequence: CASSFGTSNEQFF. The J gene is TRBJ2-1, the V gene TRBV5-1; maybe TRBD2 (6 bases). V lost 2 bases, J lost 6 bases, and 9 bases lay in between. Germline CDR1 SGHRS, CDR2 YFSETQ. CDR3 size: 13 residues. The variable domain in full, completed from reference TRBV5-1 and TRBJ2-1, reads KAGVTQTPRYLIKTRGQQVTLSCSPISGHRSVSWYQQTPGQGLQFLFEYFSETQRNKGNFPGRFSGRQFSNSRSEMNVSTLELGDSALYLCASSFGTSNEQFFGPGTRLTVL.

V and J are TRBV20-1 and TRBJ2-2, with D possibly matching TRBD2 (6 bases). CDR3 length: 15 amino acids. Trimming took off 1 base at V and 7 bases at J, with 16 bases between the two ends. Germline assignment: CDR1 DFQATT and CDR2 SNEGSKA (reference sequence). The CDR3 region has the DNA TGCAGTGCTAGAGGCCGTCCTGGAGGGAACGGGGAGCTGTTTTTT. Translating it yields CSARGRPGGNGELFF.

V is TRBV27 and J is TRBJ2-7; 10 bases align to TRBD2. The CDR3 extends over 15 amino acids. Germline CDR1 and CDR2: MNHEY and SMNVEV (reference sequence). V dropped 3 bases and J dropped 2; count of bases not matched to a gene: 4. The CDR3 sequence: CASSLSTSGTYEQYF. The CDR3 DNA is TGTGCCAGCAGTTTGTCTACTAGCGGGACCTACGAGCAGTACTTC.

The chain couples TRBV5-1 to TRBJ2-2; D not certain. Germline V lookup: CDR1 SGHRS, CDR2 YFSETQ. Trimming stripped 4 bases from V and 6 bases from J, with 19 bases between. The CDR3 has 16 amino acids. CDR3 residues: CASSTVDTVTPGELFF. As DNA, the CDR3 is TGCGCCAGCAGCACCGTCGACACCGTAACCCCCGGGGAGCTGTTTTTT. Filled out from reference TRBV5-1 and TRBJ2-2, the complete variable domain reads KAGVTQTPRYLIKTRGQQVTLSCSPISGHRSVSWYQQTPGQGLQFLFEYFSETQRNKGNFPGRFSGRQFSNSRSEMNVSTLELGDSALYLCASSTVDTVTPGELFFGEGSRLTVL.

This clonotype was recorded at least ten times. The rearrangement joins TRBV5-1 to TRBJ1-4; tentative D call: TRBD1 (6 bases). V was clipped by 3 bases and J by 8 bases, with 14 bases between them. The CDR3 is made up of 14 amino acids. Germline V gives CDR1 SGHRS, CDR2 YFSETQ. The CDR3 loop reads CASSSQGFREKLFF. CDR3 nucleotide sequence: TGCGCCAGCAGCTCCCAGGGGTTCCGGGAAAAACTGTTTTTT.

This clonotype was observed many times. The chain recombines TRBV5-1 with TRBJ1-2, with D possibly TRBD1 on 5 matching bases. In germline, CDR1 is SGHRS, CDR2 YFSETQ. CDR3 length equals 14 residues. Trimming removed 0 bases at V and 4 bases at J, with 10 bases between. The CDR3: CASSLEWGPYGYTF. The CDR3 nucleotides are TGCGCCAGCAGCTTGGAGTGGGGACCCTATGGCTACACCTTC.